The source of this T cell receptor beta chain is a study of regulatory T cells in long-lasting Graves disease. The time point was: newly diagnosed GD, antithyroid drugs for less than 3 months. Extracted PBMC RNA gave rise to the TCR library. Findings and limits, study-wide: Under persistent disease, TRBV28, TRBJ1-2 and TRBJ2-5 were used preferentially.

The CDR3 extends over 14 amino acids. CDR1 and CDR2 from the germline V gene are SGHKS and YYEKEE (reference sequence). V lost 0 bases, J lost 5 bases, and 9 bases lay in between. Arm-PCR of CDR3 regions and iRepertoire HTBI primers were the basis on which TCR beta libraries were built. TCRdb re-called the multiplex PCR reads with MiXCR, one entry per CDR3 protein. The sample holds fewer than 550,000 distinct CDR3 sequences, roughly 16% seen once. This clonotype was found many times. The antigen remains undetermined. These records were also assigned to another study, of T cells in Graves' hyperthyroidism and ophthalmopathy. That work adds: The diagnostic basis comprised clinical symptoms, serum thyroxine and TRAb, thyroid ultrasound and orbital computed tomography. HTBI primers drove first-round RT-PCR of the TCR CDR3.

This chain connects TRBV5-5 to TRBJ1-5; a weak D match, TRBD1 (5 bases). The TCR originated in a woman aged 40-60 years with Graves disease. The specimen was peripheral blood mononuclear cells (PBMCs), collected at new diagnosis, from a patient treated with antithyroid drugs. The CDR3 loop reads CASSLAGGDQPQHF. The CDR3 DNA reads TGTGCCAGCAGCTTGGCCGGGGGGGATCAGCCCCAGCATTTT.